Presented here are 31 T cell receptor beta chains from one specimen sequenced in a study of technical replicates of blood from several donors. Measured with immunoSEQ multiplex PCR; TCRdb has only the in-frame clones, and not every one. This sample has approximately 79,000 clones; roughly 96% occur once, and the top ten carry about 0.34%. Sequenced input: T cells isolated from PBMCs. The origin of the receptors is a human donor in good health.

The V gene is TRBV6-4, the J gene TRBJ2-2, with TRBD1 matching over 12 bases. The CDR3 spans 18 residues. V was pared by 9 bases and J by 0 bases, with 11 bases of the junction left unmatched. CDR1 and CDR2 (germline): MRHNA, SNTAGT. The CDR3 reads CARGETGQGATNTGELFF. In nucleotides, the CDR3 is TGTGCCAGGGGGGAAACGGGACAGGGGGCCACGAACACCGGGGAGCTGTTTTTT.

V and J are TRBV7-6 and TRBJ2-3; 7 bases align to TRBD2. The germline V gene has CDR1 SGHVS and CDR2 FNYEAQ. Trimming removed 3 bases from V and 2 bases from J; junction bases left unmatched: 5. This CDR3 has 15 residues. This CDR3 is CASSFFLADTDTQYF. The CDR3 DNA reads TGTGCCAGCAGCTTTTTCCTAGCGGACACAGATACGCAGTATTTT.

The chain has TRBV4-3 and TRBJ1-2, with TRBD1 matching over 9 bases. This CDR3 comprises 18 residues. Per the germline V gene, CDR1 is LGHNA and CDR2 is YSLEER. Losses at the gene ends were 2 bases for V and 3 bases for J; bases not matched to a gene: 13. The CDR3 reads CASSQRSPGQGLYYGYTF. CDR3 DNA: TGCGCCAGCAGCCAAAGAAGCCCGGGACAGGGACTCTACTATGGCTACACCTTC.

The chain carries TRBV7-3 and TRBJ2-5, with 7 bases aligning to TRBD1. The CDR3 extends over 14 amino acids. Trimming at V came to 0 bases and at J to 5 bases, leaving 3 bases not matched to a gene. CDR1 is SGHTA, CDR2 FQGTGA, per germline. CDR3 protein: CASSLTGGTETQYF. The CDR3 DNA reads as TGTGCCAGCAGCTTAACAGGGGGCACGGAGACCCAGTACTTC. Variable domain in full (rest from reference TRBV7-3 and TRBJ2-5): GAGVSQTPSNKVTEKGKYVELRCDPISGHTALYWYRQSLGQGPEFLIYFQGTGAADDSGLPNDRFFAVRPEGSVSTLKIQRTERGDSAVYLCASSLTGGTETQYFGPGTRLLVL.

This chain connects TRBV7-3 to TRBJ2-1; 12 nucleotides line up with TRBD2. Germline CDR1 is SGHTA and CDR2 is FQGTGA. The CDR3 is made up of 14 amino acids. The junction had 4 bases not matched to a gene; V was cut back by 3 bases and J by 10 bases. The DNA of the CDR3 is TGTGCCAGCAGCTTTCAGCTAGCGGGAGGGGAGCAGTTCTTC. Protein: CASSFQLAGGEQFF.

V gene TRBV9 combines with J gene TRBJ2-6; D uncertain. The CDR3 has 15 residues. Germline CDR1 SGDLS, CDR2 YYNGEE. Trimming stripped 0 bases from V and 11 bases from J, with 15 bases between. DNA for the CDR3: TGTGCCAGCAGCGTAGCAAACAGCCGTTTTGACGTCCTGACTTTC. Translated, it gives CASSVANSRFDVLTF.

The count of this clone is one. The genes are TRBV27 and TRBJ1-2, with TRBD1 matching over 10 bases. V dropped 2 bases and J dropped 4; count of bases not matched to a gene: 1. From germline, CDR1 is MNHEY and CDR2 SMNVEV (reference sequence). The CDR3 covers 14 residues. The DNA of the CDR3 is TGTGCCAGCAGTTTAGGACAGGGGGGCTATGGCTACACCTTC. Protein: CASSLGQGGYGYTF.

V gene TRBV4-3 combines with J gene TRBJ2-7, with TRBD1 identical over 10 bases. The V gene end was trimmed by 4 bases and the J gene end by 2 bases; junction bases not matched to a gene: 8. The germline V gene has CDR1 LGHNA and CDR2 YSLEER. The CDR3 covers 16 residues. The CDR3 DNA is TGCGCCAGCAGCCCGAATACTGGACAGGGGGCCTACGAGCAGTACTTC. This translates into CASSPNTGQGAYEQYF.

The CDR3 nucleotides read TGTGCCAGCAGTTACTCGCGTACAGGGGGCTATGGCTACACCTTC. This codes for CASSYSRTGGYGYTF. The rearrangement links TRBV6-5 to TRBJ1-2; 8 nucleotides align to TRBD1. CDR1 is MNHEY, CDR2 SVGAGI, per germline. The ends lost 0 bases at V and 4 bases at J; junction bases unmatched: 4. The CDR3 runs to 15 residues.

V usage is TRBV7-9 and J usage is TRBJ2-1, with TRBD2 matching 8 bases. Germline CDR1 SEHNR, CDR2 FQNEAQ (reference sequence). The CDR3 has 15 residues. Unmatched junction bases numbered 6, after V lost 0 bases and J lost 8 bases. DNA for the CDR3: TGTGCCAGCAGCTTAGCGCGAGCGGGAGATCATGAGCAGTTCTTC. Translation gives CASSLARAGDHEQFF.

A few counts support this clone. The V gene is TRBV6-1, the J gene TRBJ2-7; possible D gene TRBD2, 6 bases. Germline-derived CDR1 and CDR2 are MNHNS and SASEGT. Trimming left V 4 bases short and J 2 bases short, with 15 bases between. The CDR3 contains 15 residues. DNA of the CDR3: TGTGCCAGCAGTGCACTGACTAGGATGACCTACGAGCAGTACTTC. Its translation: CASSALTRMTYEQYF.

The rearrangement links TRBV6-5 to TRBJ1-5; D not resolved. The germline V and J ends were trimmed by 6 bases and 1 base, with 7 bases remaining between them. Germline CDR1 MNHEY, CDR2 SVGAGI. CDR3 size: 13 residues. CDR3 region: CASRRWSNQPQHF. The DNA of the CDR3 is TGTGCCAGCAGGAGGTGGAGCAATCAGCCCCAGCATTTT.

The rearrangement joins TRBV28 to TRBJ2-7; a possible D gene is TRBD1 (6 bases). The V gene's germline CDR1 is MDHEN and CDR2 SYDVKM. The CDR3 runs to 15 residues. Deletions cut 4 bases from V and 2 bases from J, with 15 bases between. The CDR3 here is CASSWVGRGPYEQYF. The CDR3 nucleotides read TGTGCCAGCAGTTGGGTCGGCAGGGGACCCTACGAGCAGTACTTC. Together with reference TRBV28 and TRBJ2-7, the CDR3 gives the full variable domain: DVKVTQSSRYLVKRTGEKVFLECVQDMDHENMFWYRQDPGLGLRLIYFSYDVKMKEKGDIPEGYSVSREKKERFSLILESASTNQTSMYLCASSWVGRGPYEQYFGPGTRLTVT.

This chain joins TRBV27 and TRBJ2-1, with D possibly matching TRBD2 (7 bases). The CDR3 runs to 14 residues. The ends were cut back, 3 bases at V and 7 bases at J, with 13 bases in the middle. Germline V gene data show CDR1 as MNHEY and CDR2 as SMNVEV (reference sequence). CDR3 nucleotides: TGTGCCAGCAGTTTCCGAGGGAGGGGGAATGAGCAGTTCTTC. Encoded protein: CASSFRGRGNEQFF.

The table lists this clone with a count of one. V gene TRBV7-9 combines with J gene TRBJ2-7, with a possible D match to TRBD1 (5 bases). The CDR3 spans 13 residues. The V gene lost 5 bases and the J gene lost 6 bases, with 14 bases spanning the gap. Germline lookup yields CDR1 SEHNR and CDR2 FQNEAQ (reference sequence). The CDR3 protein is CASSLSSGREQYF. The CDR3 DNA reads as TGTGCCAGCAGCCTATCCTCAGGGCGCGAGCAGTACTTC.

This chain links TRBV30 with TRBJ1-1; possible D gene TRBD1, 6 bases. Between the trimmed V and J ends, which lost 5 bases and 6 bases, there was a span of 22 bases. This CDR3 region has 15 residues. CDR1 and CDR2 (germline): GTSNPN, SVGIG (reference sequence). The CDR3 DNA follows: TGTGCCTGGGGGACACCGGGACAAGCCAAGGCTGAAGCTTTCTTT. Translating it yields CAWGTPGQAKAEAFF.

The V gene is TRBV6-1, the J gene TRBJ2-7, with 9 bases fitting TRBD2. The V gene's germline CDR1 is MNHNS and CDR2 SASEGT. The CDR3 loop spans 14 amino acids. J lost 3 bases, V lost 8 bases, and 8 bases had no gene match. CDR3 nucleotide sequence: TGTGCCAGCTGTCTAGCGGGGCTGTTCTACGAGCAGTACTTC. Its protein is CASCLAGLFYEQYF.

The V gene is TRBV2, the J gene TRBJ1-1; D is perhaps TRBD1 (6 bases). CDR3 size: 14 residues. From germline, CDR1 is SNHLY and CDR2 FYNNEI. V shed 6 bases and J shed 0 bases, with 11 bases lying between them. As DNA, the CDR3 is TGTGCCAGCAGACCCAGGGGTATGAACACTGAAGCTTTCTTT. It translates to CASRPRGMNTEAFF. Variable domain in full (rest from reference TRBV2 and TRBJ1-1): EPEVTQTPSHQVTQMGQEVILRCVPISNHLYFYWYRQILGQKVEFLVSFYNNEISEKSEIFDDQFSVERPDGSNFTLKIRSTKLEDSAMYFCASRPRGMNTEAFFGQGTRLTVV.

The V and J genes are TRBV5-8 and TRBJ1-1; D uncertain. From germline, CDR1 is SGHTS and CDR2 YDEGEE. The germline V and J ends were trimmed by 4 bases and 1 base, with 8 bases remaining between them. The CDR3 is made up of 13 amino acids. This chain's CDR3 is CASSQFSNTEAFF. The DNA for the CDR3 is TGTGCCAGCAGCCAGTTTTCGAACACTGAAGCTTTCTTT.

This chain uses TRBV13 with TRBJ2-1; unclear D gene. Germline lookup yields CDR1 PRHDT and CDR2 FYEKMQ (reference sequence). With 3 bases removed from V and 2 bases from J, the gap between germline ends came to 11 bases. The CDR3 has 15 residues. CDR3 DNA sequence: TGTGCCAGCAGCTTCAAGGAGTTGGCCTACAATGAGCAGTTCTTC. Its protein is CASSFKELAYNEQFF.

This clone was recorded only once. The chain combines TRBV9 with TRBJ1-1; D gene ambiguous. Germline CDR1 and CDR2: SGDLS and YYNGEE. The V end was cut by 2 bases, the J end by 1 base, with 9 bases between. There are 14 residues in the CDR3. CDR3 bases: TGTGCCAGCAGCGTCTCCTTGTCGAACACTGAAGCTTTCTTT. Protein sequence: CASSVSLSNTEAFF.

This clone came up a few times. The genes are TRBV5-1 and TRBJ2-7; 10 nucleotides match TRBD1. Germline CDR1 SGHRS, CDR2 YFSETQ. This CDR3 has 16 residues. Germline trimming cut 4 bases from V and 6 bases from J; bases unmatched to any gene: 13. CDR3 protein: CASSGGDRGLVVEQYF. For the CDR3, the DNA is TGCGCCAGCAGCGGGGGGGACAGGGGCTTGGTTGTCGAGCAGTACTTC. Drawing the rest from reference TRBV5-1 and TRBJ2-7, the complete variable domain is KAGVTQTPRYLIKTRGQQVTLSCSPISGHRSVSWYQQTPGQGLQFLFEYFSETQRNKGNFPGRFSGRQFSNSRSEMNVSTLELGDSALYLCASSGGDRGLVVEQYFGPGTRLTVT.

This chain connects TRBV14 to TRBJ2-5, with D perhaps TRBD1 (5 bases). Per germline, CDR1 SGHDN and CDR2 FVKESK. The CDR3 is 13 residues long. V was shortened by 1 base and J by 3 bases, with 6 bases between the two germline ends. CDR3 loop: CASSQGGEETQYF. The CDR3 nucleotides read TGTGCCAGCAGCCAAGGGGGCGAAGAGACCCAGTACTTC.

V is TRBV15 and J is TRBJ2-1, with D unclear. The CDR3 is made up of 13 amino acids. Germline V gene data show CDR1 as LNHNV and CDR2 as YYDKDF (reference sequence). Between the trimmed V and J ends, which lost 2 bases and 7 bases, there was a span of 9 bases. CDR3 nucleotides: TGTGCCACCAGCAGACCCGCGAAAAATGAGCAGTTCTTC. Protein sequence: CATSRPAKNEQFF.

This chain joins TRBV18 and TRBJ1-2; no reliable D call. Trimming pared 3 bases from V and 2 bases from J, leaving 10 bases between. The CDR3 extends over 14 amino acids. Per germline, CDR1 KGHSH and CDR2 LQKENI. The CDR3: CASSPPGANYGYTF. The CDR3 nucleotides read TGTGCCAGCTCACCCCCCGGTGCCAACTATGGCTACACCTTC. The full variable domain, its missing parts supplied by reference TRBV18 and TRBJ1-2, is NAGVMQNPRHLVRRRGQEARLRCSPMKGHSHVYWYRQLPEEGLKFMVYLQKENIIDESGMPKERFSAEFPKEGPSILRIQQVVRGDSAAYFCASSPPGANYGYTFGSGTRLTVV.

This clone turned up a few times. The V gene is TRBV10-3, the J gene TRBJ2-7, with D possibly TRBD2 on 6 matching bases. Germline CDR1 is ENHRY and CDR2 is SYGVKD. With 3 bases removed from V and 6 bases from J, the gap between germline ends came to 18 bases. The length of the CDR3 is 15 residues. CDR3 sequence reads: CAISDQGGKWGEQYF. The CDR3 nucleotides are TGTGCCATCAGTGATCAGGGCGGGAAGTGGGGCGAGCAGTACTTC.

The chain joins TRBV6-1 to TRBJ1-5; the D gene is possibly TRBD1 (5 bases). The CDR3 totals 16 residues. CDR1 is MNHNS, CDR2 SASEGT, per germline. V was shortened by 2 bases and J by 6 bases, with 17 bases between the two germline ends. CDR3 sequence (DNA): TGTGCCAGCAGTGAATTATACAGCGGGGGAATTCAGCCCCAGCATTTT. Translated: CASSELYSGGIQPQHF.

The chain recombines TRBV7-3 with TRBJ2-1; 9 bases map to TRBD2. Trimming took 2 bases from V and 7 from J; bases not matched to a gene: 3. The CDR3 loop spans 14 amino acids. CDR1 and CDR2 from the germline V gene are SGHTA and FQGTGA. CDR3 protein: CASSLGLAGNEQFF. The CDR3 region has the DNA TGTGCCAGCAGCTTAGGCCTAGCGGGGAATGAGCAGTTCTTC. The variable domain in full, with the rest retrieved from reference TRBV7-3 and TRBJ2-1, is GAGVSQTPSNKVTEKGKYVELRCDPISGHTALYWYRQSLGQGPEFLIYFQGTGAADDSGLPNDRFFAVRPEGSVSTLKIQRTERGDSAVYLCASSLGLAGNEQFFGPGTRLTVL.

V is TRBV7-6 and J is TRBJ2-5; 9 nucleotides match TRBD1. The CDR3 extends over 14 amino acids. The V and J ends lost 6 bases and 5 bases, in that order; junction bases with no gene match: 7. In germline, CDR1 is SGHVS, CDR2 FNYEAQ. The CDR3: CASSRSGTGETQYF. In DNA, the CDR3 is TGTGCCAGCAGTCGCAGTGGGACAGGGGAGACCCAGTACTTC.

The V and J genes are TRBV27 and TRBJ1-5; D call uncertain. Germline CDR1 reads MNHEY; CDR2 reads SMNVEV (reference sequence). V was cut by 5 bases and J by 3 bases, with 20 bases left in between. This CDR3 spans 17 amino acids. The CDR3 reads CASSLTPAGVPNQPQHF. The CDR3 DNA sequence: TGTGCCAGCAGTCTTACCCCCGCGGGTGTACCCAATCAGCCCCAGCATTTT.

The V and J genes are TRBV11-3 and TRBJ2-1; possible D gene TRBD2, 6 bases. The CDR3 spans 15 residues. Germline assignment: CDR1 SGHNT and CDR2 YENEEA. V lost 0 bases and J lost 7, with 13 bases in between. Here the CDR3 DNA reads TGTGCCAGCAGCTTAGATGCGGGGATTGGGAATGAGCAGTTCTTC. Amino acid sequence: CASSLDAGIGNEQFF.